Sequencing of this T cell receptor beta chain was carried out in a study of response to subunit inactivated influenza vaccine. Via MiXCR, TCRdb re-called the RT-PCR reads, giving one row per CDR3 protein. The sample includes approximately 700,000 distinct CDR3 sequences, more than 15% of them seen just once. Only a few counts were recorded for this clonotype. The target antigen is unknown. Study-wide results and limits: Authors suggested each seasonal influenza vaccination recruits few new T cells.

Germline assignment: CDR1 DFQATT and CDR2 SNEGSKA (reference sequence). Trimming pared 5 bases from V and 0 bases from J, leaving 19 bases between. This CDR3 spans 16 amino acids. The receptor's source is a man aged 50-60 years who received an inactivated influenza vaccine. The sequenced sample was PBMCs from blood, obtained about 13 days after vaccination. J is TRBJ1-1 and V is TRBV20-1, with unresolved D. The CDR3 sequence: CSAPLEMWEMNTEAFF. Here the CDR3 DNA reads TGCAGTGCTCCTTTAGAAATGTGGGAGATGAACACTGAAGCTTTCTTT.